One sample yielded the 25 T cell receptor beta chains listed below, sequenced in a study of T cell responses to AZD1222 COVID-19 vaccine. Data came from immunoSEQ multiplex PCR; TCRdb stores just in-frame clones and leaves some out. The repertoire has around 150,000 clones, 80% to 95% of them found once; the top ten carry about 3.6%. Here the sequenced sample was peripheral blood, taken 28 days after the second AZD1222 dose. All receptors come from an adult who received the AZD1222 COVID-19 vaccine.

The chain employs TRBV28 and TRBJ2-7; 9 bases fit TRBD1. The V and J ends lost 4 bases and 4 bases, in that order; junction bases with no gene match: 11. Germline CDR1 is MDHEN and CDR2 is SYDVKM. The CDR3 has 16 residues. The CDR3 DNA follows: TGTGCCAGCAGTTCTCCCCTGACAGGGGGTGGTTACGAGCAGTACTTC. This encodes CASSSPLTGGGYEQYF.

This chain uses TRBV11-3 with TRBJ1-3; unclear D gene. Germline CDR1 and CDR2: SGHNT and YENEEA. The CDR3 sequence is 13 residues long. The V and J ends lost 2 bases and 1 base respectively, with 3 bases between them. CDR3 region: CASSLRSGNTIYF. The CDR3 DNA reads TGTGCCAGCAGCTTACGATCTGGAAACACCATATATTTT.

This clone was seen a handful of times. This rearrangement joins TRBV2 to TRBJ1-2, with D possibly matching TRBD1 (5 bases). V lost 3 bases and J lost 6, with 20 bases in between. The CDR3 spans 16 residues. CDR1 is SNHLY and CDR2 is FYNNEI in the germline V gene. The CDR3 here is CASSEATWGSPDGYTF. DNA of the CDR3: TGTGCCAGCAGTGAGGCCACATGGGGCTCCCCGGATGGCTACACCTTC.

The chain joins TRBV4-1 to TRBJ2-7, with D possibly TRBD2 on 5 matching bases. CDR3 length: 15 amino acids. The V and J ends lost 4 bases and 4 bases respectively, with 17 bases between them. The V gene's germline CDR1 is MGHRA and CDR2 YSYEKL. The CDR3 DNA is TGCGCCAGCAGCCTAAAAAGGATCTCGGGGTACGAGCAGTACTTC. This translates into CASSLKRISGYEQYF.

The chain uses TRBV6-2 or TRBV6-3 and TRBJ2-2; D call uncertain. Germline CDR1 reads MNHEY; CDR2 reads SVGEGT. The CDR3 extends over 13 amino acids. V lost 0 bases, J lost 4 bases, and 3 bases lay in between. The CDR3 is CASSYSATGELFF. DNA for the CDR3: TGTGCCAGCAGTTACTCGGCCACCGGGGAGCTGTTTTTT.

The chain is built from TRBV18 and TRBJ1-5, with D perhaps TRBD1 (5 bases). Trimming shortened V by 4 bases and J by 0 bases, and 13 bases separated the two germline ends. Germline V gives CDR1 KGHSH, CDR2 LQKENI. The CDR3 is made up of 16 amino acids. CDR3 loop: CASSLTTVPSNQPQHF. The CDR3 nucleotides are TGTGCCAGCTCACTCACGACAGTTCCTAGCAATCAGCCCCAGCATTTT.

V gene TRBV18 combines with J gene TRBJ2-2; 12 nucleotides match TRBD2. The length of the CDR3 is 16 residues. V shed 3 bases, J shed 4 bases, and the junction held 3 bases outside the gene matches. CDR1 is KGHSH and CDR2 is LQKENI in the germline V gene. CDR3 sequence reads: CASSPPGLAGTGELFF. CDR3 nucleotides: TGTGCCAGCTCACCTCCGGGACTAGCGGGCACCGGGGAGCTGTTTTTT.

The J gene is TRBJ2-5, the V gene TRBV28; weak D call: TRBD2 (6 bases). The V and J ends lost 7 bases and 5 bases respectively, with 23 bases between them. The germline V gene encodes CDR1 MDHEN and CDR2 SYDVKM. This CDR3 contains 16 residues. CDR3 coding DNA: TGTGCCAGCAAAATGGTGGAGGAGGGGCCTGTGGAGACCCAGTACTTC. Translating gives CASKMVEEGPVETQYF.

J is TRBJ2-1 and V is TRBV28, with 12 bases matching TRBD2. Unmatched junction bases numbered 3, after V lost 3 bases and J lost 9 bases. This CDR3 is 14 amino acids long. In germline, CDR1 is MDHEN, CDR2 SYDVKM. The CDR3 protein is CASSLTSGSTEQFF. CDR3 in DNA: TGTGCCAGCAGTTTGACTAGCGGGAGCACTGAGCAGTTCTTC.

The chain links TRBV28 to TRBJ2-3; the match to TRBD2 covers 7 bases. Germline V gene data show CDR1 as MDHEN and CDR2 as SYDVKM. The CDR3 is 17 residues long. The ends lost 6 bases at V and 4 bases at J; junction bases unmatched: 16. The CDR3 protein is CASSPPLVGGPPDTQYF. The CDR3, as DNA: TGTGCCAGCAGCCCCCCCTTGGTGGGAGGGCCTCCAGATACGCAGTATTTT.

For the CDR3, the DNA is TGTGCCTGGAGTGTACTCTGGTCGGGACAGTCCCCTGAAGCTTTCTTT. It encodes CAWSVLWSGQSPEAFF. V is TRBV30 and J is TRBJ1-1; 7 nucleotides line up with TRBD1. The CDR3 consists of 16 residues. The V gene's germline CDR1 is GTSNPN and CDR2 SVGIG (reference sequence). Trimming removed 0 bases from V and 6 bases from J; junction bases left unmatched: 13.

The CDR3 loop is CASSDWRGETQYF. DNA for the CDR3: TGTGCCAGCAGTGATTGGAGGGGAGAGACCCAGTACTTC. The genes are TRBV2 and TRBJ2-5; the D gene is possibly TRBD2 (6 bases). The CDR3 is 13 amino acids. Germline V gene lookup returns CDR1 SNHLY and CDR2 FYNNEI. The germline V and J ends were trimmed by 3 bases and 4 bases, with 9 bases remaining between them.

The chain has TRBV4-1 and TRBJ1-2; D perhaps matches TRBD1 (5 bases). Trimming left V 1 base short and J 4 bases short, with 16 bases between. The CDR3 contains 16 residues. Germline values: CDR1 MGHRA, CDR2 YSYEKL. CDR3 bases: TGCGCCAGCAGCCAAGCAGAGGACATTAGAGGCTATGGCTACACCTTC. Translation: CASSQAEDIRGYGYTF.

This sequence joins TRBV29-1 and TRBJ2-2; D not certain. Germline V gene data show CDR1 as SQVTM and CDR2 as ANQGSEA. Trimming stripped 4 bases from V and 1 base from J, with 7 bases between. This CDR3 contains 13 residues. The DNA for the CDR3 is TGCAGCGTTGGCCACAGGAACACCGGGGAGCTGTTTTTT. It is translated as CSVGHRNTGELFF.

The chain uses TRBV19 and TRBJ1-2, with D possibly matching TRBD1 (5 bases). The CDR3 spans 15 residues. The ends were cut back, 3 bases at V and 0 bases at J, with 11 bases in the middle. From germline, CDR1 is LNHDA and CDR2 SQIVND (reference sequence). The CDR3 DNA follows: TGTGCCAGTAGTATCGGCGGGGGTTCTAACTATGGCTACACCTTC. Translating it yields CASSIGGGSNYGYTF.

CDR3 in amino acids: CASSEPGTGNNEQFF. Written as DNA, the CDR3 is TGTGCCAGCAGTGAACCCGGGACAGGGAACAATGAGCAGTTCTTC. V is TRBV6-1 and J is TRBJ2-1; 9 bases are a match to TRBD1. The V gene end was trimmed by 2 bases and the J gene end by 5 bases; junction bases not matched to a gene: 4. CDR1 is MNHNS, CDR2 SASEGT, per germline. The CDR3 is 15 residues long.

V and J are TRBV19 and TRBJ1-2; D remains unclear. Germline CDR1 reads LNHDA; CDR2 reads SQIVND (reference sequence). The V end lost 5 bases, the J end lost 4 bases, and 17 bases lay between the germline ends. The CDR3 has 15 residues. The CDR3, as DNA: TGTGCCAGTAGTCAACGGTCCCGCGCACTCTATGGCTACACCTTC. Amino acids: CASSQRSRALYGYTF.

The rearrangement links TRBV28 to TRBJ1-5; D gene uncertain. Trimming took off 4 bases at V and 0 bases at J, with 16 bases between the two ends. The CDR3 covers 17 residues. Germline assignment: CDR1 MDHEN and CDR2 SYDVKM. In nucleotides, the CDR3 is TGTGCCAGCAGTTCACCGCCAGACTGGTATAGCAATCAGCCCCAGCATTTT. It specifies CASSSPPDWYSNQPQHF.

This clone was seen just once. The rearrangement joins TRBV10-1 to TRBJ2-1; D is unresolved. The germline gives CDR1 WNHNN, CDR2 SYGVQD (reference sequence). This CDR3 contains 16 residues. The V end was cut by 0 bases, the J end by 5 bases, with 14 bases between. Here the CDR3 reads CASSESISWDNNEQFF. DNA of the CDR3: TGCGCCAGCAGTGAGTCAATTAGCTGGGATAACAATGAGCAGTTCTTC.

The CDR3 DNA sequence: TGTGCCAGCAGCTTAGTAGGGGCAGGGGGCTACACTGAAGCTTTCTTT. It codes for CASSLVGAGGYTEAFF. The genes are TRBV11-2 and TRBJ1-1; 8 nucleotides match TRBD1. In germline, CDR1 is SGHAT, CDR2 FQNNGV. With V trimmed by 1 base and J by 3 bases, 7 bases remained unmatched. This CDR3 comprises 16 residues.

The chain carries TRBV10-3 and TRBJ2-5; D remains unclear. The CDR3 sequence is 13 residues long. The germline V and J ends were trimmed by 4 bases and 2 bases, with 8 bases remaining between them. The germline CDR1 and CDR2 sequences are ENHRY and SYGVKD. CDR3 nucleotides: TGTGCCATCAGTGCGATGGAACAAGAGACCCAGTACTTC. Its translation is CAISAMEQETQYF.

V is TRBV14 and J is TRBJ2-7; maybe TRBD1 (6 bases). V was shortened by 2 bases and J by 3 bases, with 17 bases between the two germline ends. CDR3 size: 16 residues. CDR1 and CDR2 (germline): SGHDN, FVKESK. CDR3 in amino acids: CASSQIYVRGFYEQYF. The CDR3 DNA follows: TGTGCCAGCAGCCAAATCTATGTCAGGGGATTCTACGAGCAGTACTTC.

J is TRBJ2-7 and V is TRBV7-2, with TRBD2 matching over 13 bases. The CDR3 spans 17 residues. With 5 bases clipped from V and 4 bases from J, the junction kept 11 bases outside the gene matches. Germline V gives CDR1 SGHTA, CDR2 FQGNSA. The CDR3 protein is CASSQTGTSGVTYEQYF. CDR3 bases: TGTGCCAGCAGCCAGACCGGGACTAGCGGGGTAACTTACGAGCAGTACTTC.

This chain uses TRBV3-1 (or the pseudogene TRBV3-2) with TRBJ1-3, with 8 bases fitting TRBD1. Losses at the gene ends were 4 bases for V and 4 bases for J; bases not matched to a gene: 9. The CDR3 totals 16 residues. CDR1 and CDR2 (germline): LGHDT, YNNKEL (reference sequence). CDR3 residues: CASSPPTGTGGNTIYF. In nucleotides, the CDR3 is TGTGCCAGCAGCCCCCCCACCGGGACAGGCGGAAACACCATATATTTT.

This clone was counted a single time. The gene calls are TRBV9 and TRBJ1-5, with 9 bases aligning to TRBD1. The V gene end was trimmed by 3 bases and the J gene end by 6 bases; junction bases not matched to a gene: 13. CDR1 is SGDLS, CDR2 YYNGEE, per germline. This CDR3 contains 17 residues. CDR3 sequence (DNA): TGTGCCAGCAGCGCGGGTTCCGGGACAGGGCGGATTCAGCCCCAGCATTTT. The encoded protein is CASSAGSGTGRIQPQHF.